Below, 24 T cell receptor beta chains from the same sample are listed, as sequenced in a study of blood T cell repertoires in COVID-19. The repertoire was sequenced with immunoSEQ multiplex PCR; TCRdb's copy has only in-frame clones and lacks some. The sample consists of about 240,000 clones, roughly 91% of them appearing once. The sequenced material came from peripheral blood. The source is a woman aged 40-49 years who had recovered from COVID-19.

The CDR3 DNA is TGTGCCAGCAGTCTCTCGGGTACCTACGAGCAGTACTTC. It encodes CASSLSGTYEQYF. The gene calls are TRBV12-3 or TRBV12-4 and TRBJ2-7; no clear D. The V gene lost 5 bases and the J gene lost 2 bases, with 10 bases spanning the gap. This CDR3 region has 13 residues.

This rearrangement joins TRBV4-3 to TRBJ2-5, with D possibly matching TRBD1 (6 bases). Germline V lookup: CDR1 LGHNA, CDR2 YSLEER. Deletions cut 1 base from V and 4 bases from J, with 28 bases between. The CDR3 spans 20 residues. CDR3 amino acids: CASSQVSPQQARRGSETQYF. DNA for the CDR3: TGCGCCAGCAGCCAAGTGTCCCCCCAACAGGCGAGAAGGGGGTCAGAGACCCAGTACTTC.

V gene TRBV6-2 or TRBV6-3 combines with J gene TRBJ1-5; TRBD1 matches 8 bases. The ends lost 0 bases at V and 2 bases at J; junction bases unmatched: 12. Germline CDR1 and CDR2: MNHEY and SVGEGT. The CDR3 runs 19 residues. The CDR3 loop reads CASSYSRRTGNFGNQPQHF. DNA of the CDR3: TGTGCCAGCAGTTACTCGAGAAGGACAGGGAATTTCGGCAATCAGCCCCAGCATTTT.

Only a few counts were recorded for this clone. The chain is built from TRBV2 and TRBJ2-7, with a weak D call TRBD2 (7 bases). The CDR3 covers 15 residues. From germline, CDR1 is SNHLY and CDR2 FYNNEI. V lost 3 bases and J 3 bases, leaving 15 bases between the germline ends. This CDR3 reads CASSEGGARHYEQYF. The CDR3 DNA sequence: TGTGCCAGCAGTGAGGGGGGGGCTCGTCACTACGAGCAGTACTTC.

This clone has a handful of counts. This chain joins TRBV7-9 and TRBJ1-5; no clear D. The V end was cut by 0 bases, the J end by 6 bases, with 12 bases between. Germline V gene data show CDR1 as SEHNR and CDR2 as FQNEAQ (reference sequence). The CDR3 length is 15 residues. CDR3 sequence reads: CASSLALFEGQPQHF. CDR3 coding DNA: TGTGCCAGCAGCTTAGCTCTCTTCGAGGGTCAGCCCCAGCATTTT.

The CDR3 reads CATSDLRLAGLGTDTQYF. The CDR3 DNA sequence: TGTGCCACCAGTGATTTGCGGCTAGCGGGACTCGGCACAGATACGCAGTATTTT. The chain uses TRBV24-1 and TRBJ2-3, with 9 bases aligning to TRBD2. The CDR3 consists of 18 residues. Germline CDR1 and CDR2: KGHDR and SFDVKD. The V gene end was trimmed by 0 bases and the J gene end by 1 base; junction bases not matched to a gene: 7.

The rearrangement uses TRBV7-9 and TRBJ1-1, with 8 bases lining up with TRBD1. Trimming at V came to 5 bases and at J to 1 base, leaving 9 bases not matched to a gene. Germline lookup yields CDR1 SEHNR and CDR2 FQNEAQ (reference sequence). The length of the CDR3 is 16 residues. The CDR3 sequence is CASSQAPGGRNTEAFF. The DNA of the CDR3 is TGTGCCAGCAGCCAAGCCCCAGGGGGCCGGAACACTGAAGCTTTCTTT.

The chain joins TRBV6-5 to TRBJ2-2; tentative D call: TRBD2 (7 bases). The CDR3 runs to 15 residues. CDR1 and CDR2 (germline): MNHEY, SVGAGI. The V and J ends lost 5 bases and 6 bases respectively, with 16 bases between them. The CDR3 here is CASSPRVGGAGELFF. The CDR3 region has the DNA TGTGCCAGCAGTCCCCGCGTAGGGGGGGCCGGGGAGCTGTTTTTT.

The chain combines TRBV7-2 with TRBJ2-1; possibly TRBD1 for D (6 bases). V was trimmed by 5 bases and J by 4 bases, leaving 12 bases between them. CDR1 and CDR2 (germline): SGHTA, FQGNSA. This CDR3 is built from 14 residues. In DNA form, the CDR3 reads TGTGCCAGCAGCCCCGACAGGCCTTACAATGAGCAGTTCTTC. Translating gives CASSPDRPYNEQFF.

This chain connects TRBV6-5 to TRBJ1-2, with TRBD1 matching over 9 bases. This CDR3 contains 15 residues. Germline assignment: CDR1 MNHEY and CDR2 SVGAGI. Germline trimming cut 5 bases from V and 7 bases from J; bases unmatched to any gene: 11. The CDR3 region has the DNA TGTGCCAGCAGTACGGGGGGACAGGGATCGAGTGGCTACACCTTC. Translated, it gives CASSTGGQGSSGYTF.

V and J are TRBV9 and TRBJ2-2, with a weak D call TRBD2 (5 bases). Deletions cut 0 bases from V and 3 bases from J, with 9 bases between. CDR1 is SGDLS, CDR2 YYNGEE, per germline. The CDR3 totals 15 residues. CDR3 region: CASSVGGGDTGELFF. In DNA form, the CDR3 reads TGTGCCAGCAGCGTAGGTGGAGGAGACACCGGGGAGCTGTTTTTT.

The rearrangement links TRBV19 to TRBJ2-7; D perhaps matches TRBD2 (5 bases). Trimming left V 3 bases short and J 0 bases short, with 12 bases between. Per the germline V gene, CDR1 is LNHDA and CDR2 is SQIVND (reference sequence). CDR3 length equals 15 residues. The CDR3 nucleotides read TGTGCCAGTAGTATTTCGGCGGGTAGCTCCTACGAGCAGTACTTC. Its translation: CASSISAGSSYEQYF.

The chain is built from TRBV12-3 or TRBV12-4 and TRBJ2-1; maybe TRBD2 (7 bases). Trimming stripped 6 bases from V and 7 bases from J, with 13 bases between. CDR3 length: 13 residues. The CDR3 reads CASSPRGGNEQFF. CDR3 bases: TGTGCCAGCAGCCCAAGGGGGGGGAATGAGCAGTTCTTC.

The rearrangement uses TRBV7-2 and TRBJ1-2, with TRBD1 as a possible D gene (6 bases). V lost 6 bases, J lost 7 bases, and 15 bases lay in between. The CDR3 runs to 13 residues. Germline CDR1 reads SGHTA; CDR2 reads FQGNSA. The CDR3 protein is CASRTGGASGYTF. In DNA, the CDR3 is TGTGCCAGCAGAACGGGGGGGGCGAGTGGCTACACCTTC.

The chain has TRBV7-3 and TRBJ2-3; D is unclear. V lost 5 bases to trimming and J lost 0 bases, with 9 bases between them. This CDR3 region has 14 residues. Germline CDR1 reads SGHTA; CDR2 reads FQGTGA. The CDR3 bases are TGTGCCAGCAGCCCTTGCGATAGCACAGATACGCAGTATTTT. It translates to CASSPCDSTDTQYF.

The chain joins TRBV5-8 to TRBJ1-5, with TRBD1 identical over 9 bases. Germline CDR1 reads SGHTS; CDR2 reads YDEGEE. The length of the CDR3 is 15 residues. Trimming removed 4 bases from V and 5 bases from J; junction bases left unmatched: 7. CDR3 region: CASSARGTGYQPQHF. DNA for the CDR3: TGTGCCAGCAGCGCCCGCGGGACAGGGTATCAGCCCCAGCATTTT.

The chain uses TRBV11-3 and TRBJ2-2, with TRBD1 matching 7 bases. Losses at the gene ends were 5 bases for V and 4 bases for J; bases not matched to a gene: 7. Looked up from germline, CDR1 is SGHNT and CDR2 is YENEEA. The CDR3 is 15 residues long. The CDR3 DNA sequence: TGTGCCAGCAGCGACAGCCCAGGGGGCACCGGGGAGCTGTTTTTT. Translation: CASSDSPGGTGELFF.

The V gene is TRBV7-9, the J gene TRBJ2-3, with 9 bases identical to TRBD2. V shed 7 bases and J 4 bases; nucleotides not matched to a gene: 3. CDR3 length: 13 residues. Per the germline V gene, CDR1 is SEHNR and CDR2 is FQNEAQ (reference sequence). The CDR3 loop is CASTGGGADTQYF. Written as DNA, the CDR3 is TGTGCCAGCACCGGCGGGGGGGCAGATACGCAGTATTTT.

The chain joins TRBV5-8 to TRBJ1-1; TRBD1 might be the D (5 bases). The length of the CDR3 is 14 residues. The germline V and J ends were trimmed by 1 base and 11 bases, with 18 bases remaining between them. Germline V gives CDR1 SGHTS, CDR2 YDEGEE. CDR3 coding DNA: TGTGCCAGCAGCTTGTATCAGGGTTCCGGAAGGGCTTTCTTT. The encoded protein is CASSLYQGSGRAFF.

V is TRBV6-5 and J is TRBJ1-1; a possible D gene is TRBD1 (6 bases). This CDR3 comprises 14 residues. Germline-derived CDR1 and CDR2 are MNHEY and SVGAGI. V was pared by 6 bases and J by 4 bases, with 15 bases between. The CDR3 nucleotides are TGTGCCAGCAGCCGGGGGGCGCAGGCCACTGAAGCTTTCTTT. It codes for CASSRGAQATEAFF.

The rearrangement joins TRBV7-3 to TRBJ2-1; TRBD1 aligns across 11 bases. The CDR3 covers 17 residues. The V segment lost 0 bases and the J segment 2 bases; nucleotides outside the gene matches: 3. In germline, CDR1 is SGHTA, CDR2 FQGTGA. The CDR3, as DNA: TGTGCCAGCAGCTTAACGGGACAGGGGGGCGCCTACAATGAGCAGTTCTTC. Encoded protein: CASSLTGQGGAYNEQFF.

The genes are TRBV7-3 and TRBJ2-5, with a tentative D call TRBD2 (5 bases). This CDR3 is 13 amino acids long. The V end lost 2 bases, the J end lost 4 bases, and 8 bases lay between the germline ends. The V gene's germline CDR1 is SGHTA and CDR2 FQGTGA. The CDR3 loop reads CASSLPGTETQYF. CDR3 DNA sequence: TGTGCCAGCAGCTTACCGGGAACAGAGACCCAGTACTTC.

This chain connects TRBV7-6 to TRBJ1-6, with 9 bases that match TRBD1. This CDR3 comprises 16 residues. V lost 0 bases and J lost 6; bases outside the gene matches: 3. Per the germline V gene, CDR1 is SGHVS and CDR2 is FNYEAQ. As DNA, the CDR3 is TGTGCCAGCAGCTTAGCGTCGGACAGGGGTAATTCACCCCTCCACTTT. Amino acid sequence: CASSLASDRGNSPLHF. The variable domain in full, with the rest retrieved from reference TRBV7-6 and TRBJ1-6, is GAGVSQSPRYKVTKRGQDVALRCDPISGHVSLYWYRQALGQGPEFLTYFNYEAQQDKSGLPNDRFSAERPEGSISTLTIQRTEQRDSAMYRCASSLASDRGNSPLHFGNGTRLTVT.

The V gene is TRBV7-9, the J gene TRBJ2-5; 11 positions agree with TRBD2. The CDR3 has 16 residues. With 0 bases clipped from V and 5 bases from J, the junction kept 5 bases outside the gene matches. Per germline, CDR1 SEHNR and CDR2 FQNEAQ (reference sequence). CDR3 in amino acids: CASSLARASGRETQYF. The CDR3 bases are TGTGCCAGCAGCTTAGCGCGGGCTAGCGGGAGGGAGACCCAGTACTTC.